This T cell receptor (beta chain) emerged from a study of beta chain features in type 1 diabetes. The whole isolated RNA underwent reverse transcription, so sequencing captured expressed TCRB transcripts. Produced via immunoSEQ multiplex PCR; TCRdb's table is partial and in-frame only. The table includes about 160,000 clones, 6.5% to 10% detected once. Germline trimming cut 4 bases from V and 1 base from J; bases unmatched to any gene: 8. Germline values: CDR1 SGHRS, CDR2 YFSETQ. The CDR3 length is 16 residues. Points on this clone: Its antigen is not identified.

General study findings and limits: Moderate yet significant TCRB CDR3 shortening was seen in Type 1 diabetes patients in all four CD4+ subsets. Resolution of whether HLA type affects TCRB rearrangement was not achieved here.

Sequencing was done on a sample of central memory CD4+ T cells from blood. This receptor was obtained from a woman aged 18-30 years with type 1 diabetes. The chain is built from TRBV5-1 and TRBJ2-3; 8 bases align to TRBD1. The DNA for the CDR3 is TGCGCCAGCAGCAACGGGATGGGACAGGGCACAGATACGCAGTATTTT. It specifies CASSNGMGQGTDTQYF.